This T cell receptor (beta chain) was identified during a study of T-cell reconstitution after alpha-beta-depleted transplantation in children. Study-wide results and limits: When one year had passed after transplant, most T-cell counts and diversity came from newly produced T cells. Several hundred expanded graft clones reportedly were the source of alpha-beta T cells about two months after transplant.

Trimming left V 2 bases short and J 1 base short, with 13 bases between. This CDR3 region has 15 residues. Germline assignment: CDR1 SGHKS and CDR2 YYEKEE (reference sequence). This clonotype has ten or more counts. Its antigen is currently unknown. During its preparation, the TCRbeta library received unique molecular identifiers. Each CDR3 protein is one row after TCRdb ran MiXCR on the PCR reads. The sample carries fewer than 750,000 distinct CDR3 sequences, under 30% recorded once. Sequencing used PBMCs, mostly from graft donor cells, obtained 360 days after TCRalphabeta/CD19-depleted stem cell transplant. The chain combines TRBV5-5 with TRBJ2-7; possibly TRBD2 for D (7 bases). The sequence came from a boy in the first two years of life who had a stem cell transplant for acute myeloid leukemia, so the T cells may come from the graft donor. The CDR3 is CASSFRGGVSYEQYF. The CDR3 region has the DNA TGTGCCAGCAGCTTCCGAGGGGGGGTTTCCTACGAGCAGTACTTC.